These 23 T cell receptor beta chains originate from one sample sequenced in a study of OX40 agonist ivuxolimab in advanced cancers. Here immunoSEQ multiplex PCR was the method, and the copy in TCRdb shows in-frame clones only, minus some. The data show 100,000 or so clones, 80% to 90% seen once. The material was CD4+ or CD8+ T cells sorted from blood, obtained in a trial of the OX40 agonist ivuxolimab. The origin of the receptors is an adult with an advanced solid tumor such as melanoma, head and neck, liver or kidney cancer.

This clone was picked up a small number of times. This chain links TRBV29-1 with TRBJ1-1, with unresolved D. Trimming cost V 6 bases and J 4 bases, with 12 bases left between them. The germline V gene has CDR1 SQVTM and CDR2 ANQGSEA. The CDR3 is 12 amino acids. Written as DNA, the CDR3 is TGCAGCGTCGTGGTTCTTGGCACTGAAGCTTTCTTT. Residues: CSVVVLGTEAFF.

The chain has TRBV4-1 and TRBJ2-1, with a tentative D call TRBD2 (5 bases). Deletions cut 0 bases from V and 0 bases from J, with 9 bases between. CDR1 MGHRA and CDR2 YSYEKL come from the germline V gene. This CDR3 has 16 residues. The CDR3 nucleotides read TGCGCCAGCAGCCAAGAGCGGGCTAGCTCCTACAATGAGCAGTTCTTC. Translating it yields CASSQERASSYNEQFF.

The J gene is TRBJ1-4, the V gene TRBV5-1; 8 bases line up with TRBD1. Germline V gives CDR1 SGHRS, CDR2 YFSETQ. V was pared by 0 bases and J by 7 bases, with 8 bases of the junction left unmatched. The length of the CDR3 is 16 residues. CDR3 nucleotide sequence: TGCGCCAGCAGCTTGGACGCGACAGGGGCGACTGAAAAACTGTTTTTT. Translation gives CASSLDATGATEKLFF.

The chain combines TRBV18 with TRBJ2-5, with a weak D call TRBD2 (6 bases). With 1 base removed from V and 5 bases from J, the gap between germline ends came to 11 bases. This CDR3 spans 14 amino acids. Germline lookup yields CDR1 KGHSH and CDR2 LQKENI. CDR3 amino acids: CASSPLAVGETQYF. As DNA, the CDR3 is TGTGCCAGCTCACCACTAGCGGTAGGGGAGACCCAGTACTTC.

In this sample, this clone turned up once. The sample contains more than one DNA sequence encoding this CDR3. In DNA form, the CDR3 reads TGTGCCAGTAGTCGTACAGTGAACACTGAAGCTTTCTTT. It specifies CASSRTVNTEAFF. This chain connects TRBV19 to TRBJ1-1; D unclear. Germline CDR1 reads LNHDA; CDR2 reads SQIVND (reference sequence). This CDR3 has 13 amino acids. Trimming left V 5 bases short and J 0 bases short, with 7 bases between.

This rearrangement joins TRBV7-2 to TRBJ2-7; a weak D match, TRBD2 (5 bases). The CDR3 sequence is 15 residues long. V was clipped by 1 base and J by 2 bases, with 12 bases between them. Per the germline V gene, CDR1 is SGHTA and CDR2 is FQGNSA. The CDR3: CASSLGADLPYEQYF. The CDR3 region has the DNA TGTGCCAGCAGCTTAGGAGCGGACCTCCCCTACGAGCAGTACTTC.

This chain links TRBV28 with TRBJ2-1; D is ambiguous. The CDR3 runs to 12 residues. CDR1 MDHEN and CDR2 SYDVKM come from the germline V gene. V lost 5 bases and J 10 bases, leaving 12 bases between the germline ends. CDR3: CASSLPTFEQFF. In DNA, the CDR3 is TGTGCCAGCAGTCTCCCGACCTTCGAGCAGTTCTTC. Full variable domain (missing parts from reference TRBV28 and TRBJ2-1): DVKVTQSSRYLVKRTGEKVFLECVQDMDHENMFWYRQDPGLGLRLIYFSYDVKMKEKGDIPEGYSVSREKKERFSLILESASTNQTSMYLCASSLPTFEQFFGPGTRLTVL.

The rearrangement links TRBV19 to TRBJ1-3; no clear D gene. The CDR3 runs 12 residues. Trimming removed 7 bases from V and 2 bases from J, with 6 bases in between. Germline V lookup: CDR1 LNHDA, CDR2 SQIVND (reference sequence). DNA for the CDR3: TGTGCCAGTATGTCGCCTGGAAACACCATATATTTT. This sequence encodes CASMSPGNTIYF.

The V call is TRBV6-6, the J call TRBJ2-7; D unclear. The V gene lost 5 bases and the J gene lost 0 bases, with 8 bases spanning the gap. The germline V gene has CDR1 MNHNY and CDR2 SVGAGI (reference sequence). This CDR3 has 13 amino acids. This chain's CDR3 is CASSRASSYEQYF. The CDR3 DNA reads as TGTGCCAGCAGTCGGGCCAGCTCCTACGAGCAGTACTTC.

This chain joins TRBV10-2 and TRBJ2-7; D is undetermined. The CDR3 runs 11 residues. The germline V and J ends were trimmed by 4 bases and 3 bases, with 4 bases remaining between them. Germline assignment: CDR1 WSHSY and CDR2 SAAADI. CDR3 loop: CASSVHYEQYF. In nucleotides, the CDR3 is TGCGCCAGCAGTGTACACTACGAGCAGTACTTC.

This clone was recorded once. The rearrangement uses TRBV5-1 and TRBJ2-3; 8 nucleotides match TRBD2. The CDR3 has 17 residues. J gave up 2 bases and V 1 base, and 9 bases lay outside the gene matches. Germline CDR1 and CDR2: SGHRS and YFSETQ. The CDR3 protein is CASSLRASGLNTDTQYF. The CDR3 DNA sequence: TGCGCCAGCAGCTTGAGGGCTAGCGGGTTAAACACAGATACGCAGTATTTT.

The chain has TRBV28 and TRBJ2-3; D remains ambiguous. The CDR3 length is 17 residues. The V end lost 7 bases, the J end lost 1 base, and 21 bases lay between the germline ends. CDR1 and CDR2 from the germline V gene are MDHEN and SYDVKM. This CDR3 reads CASTTSYGSYGTDTQYF. Here the CDR3 DNA reads TGTGCCAGCACCACCTCATATGGGTCCTATGGCACAGATACGCAGTATTTT.

The chain carries TRBV11-2 and TRBJ2-5; D is unclear. Germline CDR1 is SGHAT and CDR2 is FQNNGV. The CDR3 is 13 residues long. With 0 bases removed from V and 3 bases from J, the gap between germline ends came to 5 bases. CDR3 nucleotides: TGTGCCAGCAGCTTAGAGCTAGAAGAGACCCAGTACTTC. The encoded protein is CASSLELEETQYF.

This clone appeared a few times. The CDR3: CASSLQGATNEKLFF. In DNA form, the CDR3 reads TGTGCCAGCAGCTTACAGGGTGCAACTAATGAAAAACTGTTTTTT. This sequence joins TRBV7-9 and TRBJ1-4; the D gene is possibly TRBD1 (5 bases). This CDR3 comprises 15 residues. Trimming pared 2 bases from V and 0 bases from J, leaving 7 bases between. Germline assignment: CDR1 SEHNR and CDR2 FQNEAQ (reference sequence).

The chain links TRBV6-1 to TRBJ2-2; possible D gene TRBD2, 5 bases. CDR3 size: 17 residues. The germline CDR1 and CDR2 sequences are MNHNS and SASEGT. Trimming cost V 2 bases and J 2 bases, with 15 bases left between them. In nucleotides, the CDR3 is TGTGCCAGCAGTGAACTAGGGAGTTCCCTTAACACCGGGGAGCTGTTTTTT. The encoded protein is CASSELGSSLNTGELFF.

This rearrangement joins TRBV5-1 to TRBJ2-7, with D unclear. The CDR3 length is 16 residues. V lost 1 base and J 2 bases, leaving 16 bases between the germline ends. Germline assignment: CDR1 SGHRS and CDR2 YFSETQ. The CDR3 sequence is CASSLRPQSDAYEQYF. The CDR3, as DNA: TGCGCCAGCAGCTTGAGACCACAAAGTGATGCCTACGAGCAGTACTTC.

The chain recombines TRBV10-3 with TRBJ2-5, with a possible D match to TRBD2 (6 bases). CDR1 is ENHRY and CDR2 is SYGVKD in the germline V gene. The CDR3 sequence is 14 residues long. Trimming took off 0 bases at V and 3 bases at J, with 8 bases between the two ends. The CDR3 protein is CAISESTGEETQYF. Written as DNA, the CDR3 is TGTGCCATCAGTGAGTCGACGGGGGAAGAGACCCAGTACTTC.

The chain recombines TRBV6-1 with TRBJ1-1; a weak D match, TRBD1 (6 bases). V lost 5 bases and J 1 base, leaving 14 bases between the germline ends. The germline CDR1 and CDR2 sequences are MNHNS and SASEGT. The CDR3 is 15 amino acids. CDR3 coding DNA: TGTGCCAGCAGTCTCACCGGGACATCGAACACTGAAGCTTTCTTT. This sequence encodes CASSLTGTSNTEAFF.

This clone was seen a single time. The V and J genes are TRBV15 and TRBJ1-4, with D possibly TRBD1 on 5 matching bases. The CDR3 spans 14 residues. The germline V and J ends were trimmed by 1 base and 7 bases, with 10 bases remaining between them. In germline, CDR1 is LNHNV, CDR2 YYDKDF (reference sequence). CDR3 nucleotide sequence: TGTGCCACCAGCAGAGTGGGGCGGGCTGAAAAACTGTTTTTT. Its translation is CATSRVGRAEKLFF.

V usage is TRBV5-8 and J usage is TRBJ2-7, with 7 bases fitting TRBD2. J gave up 3 bases and V 3 bases, and 9 bases lay outside the gene matches. The CDR3 runs 15 residues. Germline values: CDR1 SGHTS, CDR2 YDEGEE. The chain's CDR3 is CASSSPGLSYYEQYF. The DNA for the CDR3 is TGTGCCAGCAGCTCACCGGGACTATCCTACTACGAGCAGTACTTC. Filled out from reference TRBV5-8 and TRBJ2-7, the complete variable domain reads EAGVTQSPTHLIKTRGQQATLRCSPISGHTSVYWYQQALGLGLQFLLWYDEGEERNRGNFPPRFSGRQFPNYSSELNVNALELEDSALYLCASSSPGLSYYEQYFGPGTRLTVT.

This clone came up once. The gene calls are TRBV25-1 and TRBJ2-7; D gene ambiguous. The CDR3 extends over 14 amino acids. V was clipped by 7 bases and J by 2 bases, with 15 bases between them. CDR1 is MGHDK and CDR2 is SYGVNS in the germline V gene. The CDR3 DNA is TGTGCCAGCATGAGTCGGGTAGGACCCTACGAGCAGTACTTC. Translating it yields CASMSRVGPYEQYF.

The chain carries TRBV6-1 and TRBJ1-5; 11 bases align to TRBD1. CDR1 is MNHNS and CDR2 is SASEGT in the germline V gene. Trimming removed 3 bases from V and 1 base from J; junction bases left unmatched: 11. The CDR3 spans 19 residues. The CDR3 spells CASSDTGTGGTVSNQPQHF. CDR3 coding DNA: TGTGCCAGCAGTGATACCGGGACAGGGGGGACTGTCAGCAATCAGCCCCAGCATTTT.

The chain recombines TRBV2 with TRBJ2-7; the D gene is possibly TRBD2 (6 bases). Trimming took off 6 bases at V and 6 bases at J, with 18 bases between the two ends. The CDR3 totals 14 residues. The germline CDR1 and CDR2 sequences are SNHLY and FYNNEI. In nucleotides, the CDR3 is TGTGCCAGCAGAGGTCGGGACTCTTTCCTCGAGCAGTACTTC. This sequence encodes CASRGRDSFLEQYF.